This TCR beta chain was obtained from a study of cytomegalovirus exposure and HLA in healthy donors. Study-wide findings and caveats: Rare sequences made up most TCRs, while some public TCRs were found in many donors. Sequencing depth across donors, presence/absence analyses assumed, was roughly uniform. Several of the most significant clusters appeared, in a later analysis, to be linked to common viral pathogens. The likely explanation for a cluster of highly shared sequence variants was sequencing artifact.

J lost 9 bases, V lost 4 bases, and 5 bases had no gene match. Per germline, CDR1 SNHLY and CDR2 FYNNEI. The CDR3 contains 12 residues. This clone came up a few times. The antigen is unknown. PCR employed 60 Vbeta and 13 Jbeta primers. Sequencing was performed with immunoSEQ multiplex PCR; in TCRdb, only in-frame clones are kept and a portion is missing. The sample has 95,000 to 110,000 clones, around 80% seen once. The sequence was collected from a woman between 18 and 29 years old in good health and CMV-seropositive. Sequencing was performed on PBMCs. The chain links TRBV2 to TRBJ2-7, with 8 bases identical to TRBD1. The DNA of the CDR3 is TGTGCCAGCAGTGGGACAGGGCGGGGGCAGTACTTC. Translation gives CASSGTGRGQYF. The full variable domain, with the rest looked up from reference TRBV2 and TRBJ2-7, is EPEVTQTPSHQVTQMGQEVILRCVPISNHLYFYWYRQILGQKVEFLVSFYNNEISEKSEIFDDQFSVERPDGSNFTLKIRSTKLEDSAMYFCASSGTGRGQYFGPGTRLTVT.